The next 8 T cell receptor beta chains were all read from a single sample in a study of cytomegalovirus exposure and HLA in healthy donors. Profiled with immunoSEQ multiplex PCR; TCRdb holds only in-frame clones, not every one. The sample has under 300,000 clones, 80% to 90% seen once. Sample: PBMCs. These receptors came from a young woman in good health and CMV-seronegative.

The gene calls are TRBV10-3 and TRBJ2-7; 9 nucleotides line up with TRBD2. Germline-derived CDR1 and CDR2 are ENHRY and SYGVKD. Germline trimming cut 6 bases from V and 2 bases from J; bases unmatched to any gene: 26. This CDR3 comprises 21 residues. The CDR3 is CAIRVAAGTVNLAGETYEQYF. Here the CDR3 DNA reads TGTGCCATCAGGGTTGCAGCCGGGACAGTGAATTTAGCGGGAGAGACCTACGAGCAGTACTTC.

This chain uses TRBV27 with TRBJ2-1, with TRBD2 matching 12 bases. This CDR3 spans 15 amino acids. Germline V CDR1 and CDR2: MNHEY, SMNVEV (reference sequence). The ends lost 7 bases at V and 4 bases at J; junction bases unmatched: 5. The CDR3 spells CASNPLAGGYNEQFF. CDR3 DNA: TGTGCCAGCAACCCACTAGCGGGAGGTTACAATGAGCAGTTCTTC.

The CDR3: CASSFQGAWNEQFF. The CDR3 nucleotides are TGTGCCAGCAGCTTCCAGGGGGCATGGAATGAGCAGTTCTTC. The rearrangement links TRBV5-6 to TRBJ2-1, with 8 bases lining up with TRBD1. The CDR3 totals 14 residues. Germline CDR1 and CDR2: SGHDT and YYEEEE. Trimming cost V 2 bases and J 7 bases; bases outside gene matches: 5.

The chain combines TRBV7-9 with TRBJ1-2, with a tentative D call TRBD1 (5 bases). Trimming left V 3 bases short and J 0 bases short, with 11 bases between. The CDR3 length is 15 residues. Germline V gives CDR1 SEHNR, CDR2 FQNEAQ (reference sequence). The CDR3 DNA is TGTGCCAGCAGCTTTGTGGACACCTCTAACTATGGCTACACCTTC. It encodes CASSFVDTSNYGYTF.

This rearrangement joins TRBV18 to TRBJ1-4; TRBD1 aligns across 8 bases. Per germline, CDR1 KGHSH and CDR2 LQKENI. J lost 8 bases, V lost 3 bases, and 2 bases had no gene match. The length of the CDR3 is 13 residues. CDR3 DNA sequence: TGTGCCAGCTCACCGGACAGGGACGAAAAACTGTTTTTT. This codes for CASSPDRDEKLFF.

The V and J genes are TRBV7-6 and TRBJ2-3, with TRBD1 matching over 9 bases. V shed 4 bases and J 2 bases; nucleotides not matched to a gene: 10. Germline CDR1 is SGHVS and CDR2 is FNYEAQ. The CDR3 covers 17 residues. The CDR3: CASSWPRTQGATDTQYF. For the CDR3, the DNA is TGTGCCAGCAGCTGGCCCCGGACACAGGGGGCCACAGATACGCAGTATTTT.

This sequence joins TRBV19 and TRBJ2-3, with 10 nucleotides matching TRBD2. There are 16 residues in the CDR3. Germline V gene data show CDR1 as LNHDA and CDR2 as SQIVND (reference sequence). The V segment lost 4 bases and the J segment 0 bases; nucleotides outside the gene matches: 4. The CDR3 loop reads CASSTQRGGSTDTQYF. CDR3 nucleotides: TGTGCCAGTAGTACTCAGCGGGGGGGCAGCACAGATACGCAGTATTTT.

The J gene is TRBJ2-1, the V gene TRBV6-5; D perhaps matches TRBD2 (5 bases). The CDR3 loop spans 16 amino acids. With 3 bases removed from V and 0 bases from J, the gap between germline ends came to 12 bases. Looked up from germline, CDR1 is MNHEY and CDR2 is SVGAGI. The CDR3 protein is CASSYNLGSSYNEQFF. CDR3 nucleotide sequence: TGTGCCAGCAGTTATAATTTGGGGAGCTCCTACAATGAGCAGTTCTTC.